The 9 T cell receptor beta chains below were found in one sample sequenced in a study of shared clonotypes between healthy human individuals. Data came from immunoSEQ multiplex PCR; TCRdb stores just in-frame clones and leaves some out. The data show roughly 450,000 clones, more than 65% seen once. The sequenced sample consisted of PBMCs. The receptors originated from a woman aged 35 to 49 in good health. Some clones in this sample may be carry-over from other donors' samples.

The rearrangement joins TRBV6-1 to TRBJ1-2; D uncertain. V dropped 4 bases and J dropped 8 bases, with 20 bases sitting between them. The germline V gene encodes CDR1 MNHNS and CDR2 SASEGT. The CDR3 extends over 15 amino acids. The CDR3 region has the DNA TGTGCCAGCAGTGCTCCGGAATGGGGTTCTGGGGGCTACACCTTC. Translation gives CASSAPEWGSGGYTF.

This clone was observed a few times. The V call is TRBV1, the J call TRBJ2-4; the table's D call, TRBD2, was not checked against the DNA. TRBV1 has pseudogene status. The CDR3 sequence is 19 residues long. The CDR3 spells CTSSQDGQLGREGENIQYF. The CDR3, as DNA: TGCACCAGCAGCCAAGATGGCCAATTGGGGCGGGAGGGCGAAAACATTCAGTACTTC.

This sequence joins TRBV6-1 and TRBJ2-3, with TRBD2 identical over 8 bases. The CDR3 runs 15 residues. In germline, CDR1 is MNHNS, CDR2 SASEGT. J was trimmed by 2 bases and V by 6 bases; bases with no gene match: 7. The CDR3 here is CASRRLALSTDTQYF. The CDR3 DNA is TGTGCCAGCAGAAGACTAGCGCTTTCCACAGATACGCAGTATTTT.

The rearrangement uses TRBV27 and TRBJ2-7; D ambiguous. The V end was cut by 6 bases, the J end by 4 bases, with 13 bases between. This CDR3 is built from 13 residues. Germline V CDR1 and CDR2: MNHEY, SMNVEV (reference sequence). DNA for the CDR3: TGTGCCAGCAGCTCGAGACCATCTTACGAGCAGTACTTC. Its translation: CASSSRPSYEQYF.

The chain couples TRBV7-9 to TRBJ2-7; D unresolved. The V and J ends lost 5 bases and 2 bases respectively, with 7 bases between them. This CDR3 has 12 residues. CDR1 and CDR2 (germline): SEHNR, FQNEAQ (reference sequence). Here the CDR3 reads CASSPDPYEQYF. Here the CDR3 DNA reads TGTGCCAGCAGCCCGGACCCCTACGAGCAGTACTTC.

The chain links TRBV7-9 to TRBJ1-1, with 8 bases matching TRBD1. This CDR3 region has 15 residues. CDR1 SEHNR and CDR2 FQNEAQ come from the germline V gene (reference sequence). Unmatched junction bases numbered 5, after V lost 2 bases and J lost 3 bases. Here the CDR3 DNA reads TGTGCCAGCAGCTTAAGACGGACAGGGCACACTGAAGCTTTCTTT. This translates into CASSLRRTGHTEAFF.

The chain recombines TRBV11-2 with TRBJ2-1, with TRBD2 matching 12 bases. The CDR3 consists of 16 residues. The J segment lost 9 bases and the V segment lost 1 base, leaving 7 bases of the junction unmatched. Germline V gene sequence: CDR1 SGHAT, CDR2 FQNNGV. Here the CDR3 reads CASSLALAGGPFEQFF. CDR3 coding DNA: TGTGCCAGCAGCTTAGCCCTAGCGGGAGGGCCCTTTGAGCAGTTCTTC.

The chain is built from TRBV19 and TRBJ2-5; 9 bases map to TRBD2. With 4 bases clipped from V and 5 bases from J, the junction kept 5 bases outside the gene matches. This CDR3 has 14 amino acids. The germline gives CDR1 LNHDA, CDR2 SQIVND (reference sequence). Here the CDR3 DNA reads TGTGCCAGTAGTAGACTAGCGGAGGTGGAGACCCAGTACTTC. Its translation: CASSRLAEVETQYF.

On this clone: A far bigger clonotype differs at one base, so this is likely a read error. This same CDR3 is encoded by further DNA sequences in the sample. CDR3 residues: CASSYSISYTEAFF. CDR3 bases: TGTGCCAGCAGTTACTCGATCTCATACACTGAGGCTTTCTTT. This sequence joins TRBV6-5 and TRBJ1-1; D gene uncertain. The germline V gene encodes CDR1 MNHEY and CDR2 SVGAGI. CDR3 length: 14 residues.